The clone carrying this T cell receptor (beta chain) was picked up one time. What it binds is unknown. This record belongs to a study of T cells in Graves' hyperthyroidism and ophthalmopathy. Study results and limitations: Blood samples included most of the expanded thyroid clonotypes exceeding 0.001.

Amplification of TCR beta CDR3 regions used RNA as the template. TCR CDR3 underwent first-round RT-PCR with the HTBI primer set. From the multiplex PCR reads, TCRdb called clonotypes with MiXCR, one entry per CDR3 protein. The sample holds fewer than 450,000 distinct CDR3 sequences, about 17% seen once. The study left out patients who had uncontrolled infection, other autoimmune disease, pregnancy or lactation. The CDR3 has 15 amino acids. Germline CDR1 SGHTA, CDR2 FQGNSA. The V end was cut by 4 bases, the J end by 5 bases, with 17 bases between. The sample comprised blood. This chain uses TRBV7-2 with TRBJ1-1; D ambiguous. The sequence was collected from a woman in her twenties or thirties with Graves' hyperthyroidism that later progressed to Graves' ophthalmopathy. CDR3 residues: CASSSLKGLRTEAFF. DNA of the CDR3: TGTGCCAGCAGCTCGCTTAAGGGCTTAAGGACTGAAGCTTTCTTT.